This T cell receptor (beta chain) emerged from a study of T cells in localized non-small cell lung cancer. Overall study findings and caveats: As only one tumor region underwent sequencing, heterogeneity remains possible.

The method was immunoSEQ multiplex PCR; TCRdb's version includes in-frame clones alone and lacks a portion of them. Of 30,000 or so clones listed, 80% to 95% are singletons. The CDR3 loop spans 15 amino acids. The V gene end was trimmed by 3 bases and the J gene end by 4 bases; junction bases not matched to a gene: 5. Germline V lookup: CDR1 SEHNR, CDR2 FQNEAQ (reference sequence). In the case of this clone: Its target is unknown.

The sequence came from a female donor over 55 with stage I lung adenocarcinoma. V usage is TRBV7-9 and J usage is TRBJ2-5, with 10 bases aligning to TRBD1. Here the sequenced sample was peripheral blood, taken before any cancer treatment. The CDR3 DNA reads TGTGCCAGCAGCTTTTCCGACAGGGGGCTAGAGACCCAGTACTTC. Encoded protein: CASSFSDRGLETQYF.